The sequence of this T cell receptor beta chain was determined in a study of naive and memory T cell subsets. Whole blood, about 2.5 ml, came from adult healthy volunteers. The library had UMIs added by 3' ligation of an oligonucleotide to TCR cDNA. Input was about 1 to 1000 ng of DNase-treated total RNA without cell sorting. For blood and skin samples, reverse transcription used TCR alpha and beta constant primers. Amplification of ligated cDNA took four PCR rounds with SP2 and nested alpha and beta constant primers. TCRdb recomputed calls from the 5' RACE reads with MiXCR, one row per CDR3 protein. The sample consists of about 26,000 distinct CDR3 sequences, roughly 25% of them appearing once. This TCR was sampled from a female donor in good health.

The CDR3 DNA reads as TGTGCCAGCAGCTTGGCGGGACCCAAGGACATTCAGTACTTC. Translation: CASSLAGPKDIQYF. This sequence joins TRBV5-5 and TRBJ2-4; TRBD1 or TRBD2 may be the D gene (5 bases each). Germline V lookup: CDR1 SGHKS, CDR2 YYEKEE (reference sequence). The CDR3 consists of 14 residues. Deletions cut 0 bases from V and 8 bases from J, with 12 bases between.